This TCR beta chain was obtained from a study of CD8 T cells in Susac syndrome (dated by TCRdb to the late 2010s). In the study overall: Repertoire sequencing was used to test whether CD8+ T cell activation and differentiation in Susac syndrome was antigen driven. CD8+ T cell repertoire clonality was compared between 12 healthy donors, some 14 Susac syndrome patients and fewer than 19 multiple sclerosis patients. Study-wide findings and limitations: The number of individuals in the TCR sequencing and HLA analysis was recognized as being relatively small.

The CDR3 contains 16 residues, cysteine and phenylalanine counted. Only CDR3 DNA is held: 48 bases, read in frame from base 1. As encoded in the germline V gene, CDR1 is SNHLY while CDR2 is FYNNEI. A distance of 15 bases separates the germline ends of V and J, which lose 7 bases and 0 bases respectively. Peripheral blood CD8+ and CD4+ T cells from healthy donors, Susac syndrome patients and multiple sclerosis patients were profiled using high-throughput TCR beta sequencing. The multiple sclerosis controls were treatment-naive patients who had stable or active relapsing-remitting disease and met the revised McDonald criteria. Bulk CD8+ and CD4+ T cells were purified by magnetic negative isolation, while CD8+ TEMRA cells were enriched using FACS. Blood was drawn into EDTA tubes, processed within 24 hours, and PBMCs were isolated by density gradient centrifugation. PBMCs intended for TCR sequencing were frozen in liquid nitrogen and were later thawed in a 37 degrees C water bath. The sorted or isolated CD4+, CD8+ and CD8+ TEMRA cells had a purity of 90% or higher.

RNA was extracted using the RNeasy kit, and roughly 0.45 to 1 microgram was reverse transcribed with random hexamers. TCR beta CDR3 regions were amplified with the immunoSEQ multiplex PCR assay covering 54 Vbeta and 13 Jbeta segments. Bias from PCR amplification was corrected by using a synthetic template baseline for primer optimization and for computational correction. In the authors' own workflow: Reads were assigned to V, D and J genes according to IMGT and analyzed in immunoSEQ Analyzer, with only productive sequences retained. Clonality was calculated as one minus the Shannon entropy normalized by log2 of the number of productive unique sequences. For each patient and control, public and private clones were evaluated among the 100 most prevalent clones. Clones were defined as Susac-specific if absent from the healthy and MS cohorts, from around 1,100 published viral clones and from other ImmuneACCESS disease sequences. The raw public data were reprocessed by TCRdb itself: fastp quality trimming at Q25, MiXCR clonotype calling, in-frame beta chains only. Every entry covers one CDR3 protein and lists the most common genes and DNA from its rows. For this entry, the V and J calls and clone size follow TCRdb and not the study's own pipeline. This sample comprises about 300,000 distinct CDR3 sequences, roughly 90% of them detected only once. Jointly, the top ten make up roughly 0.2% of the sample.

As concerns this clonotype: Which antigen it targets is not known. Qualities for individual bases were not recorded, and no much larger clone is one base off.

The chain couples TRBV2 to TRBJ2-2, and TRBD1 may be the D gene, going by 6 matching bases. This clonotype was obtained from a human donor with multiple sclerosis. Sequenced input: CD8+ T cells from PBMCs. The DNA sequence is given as TGTGCCAGCATGGACAGCCCAACCTCGAACACCGGGGAGCTGTTTTTT. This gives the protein CASMDSPTSNTGELFF.